A single sample is the source of the 3 T cell receptor beta chains below, sequenced in a study of beta chain features in type 1 diabetes. General study results and limits: Shorter TCRB CDR3s, moderately but significantly so, were found in Type 1 diabetes patients in all four CD4+ subsets.

Since all of the isolated RNA was reverse transcribed, expressed TCRB transcripts were what got sequenced. Libraries were prepared by immunoSEQ multiplex PCR; TCRdb keeps only in-frame clonotypes and omits some of them. Of hundreds of thousands of clones listed, around 15% are singletons. Antigens for these TCRs are unknown. Material: naive CD4+ T cells from blood. These receptor sequences come from a man aged 18 to 30 with type 1 diabetes.

This clone has a handful of counts. The chain uses TRBV18 and TRBJ1-1, with 10 bases that match TRBD1. Germline V gene data show CDR1 as KGHSH and CDR2 as LQKENI. V shed 7 bases and J 1 base; nucleotides not matched to a gene: 9. CDR3 size: 16 residues. The CDR3 DNA reads TGTGCCAGCTTCACCGGGACAGGGGCGCGGAACACTGAAGCTTTCTTT. Encoded protein: CASFTGTGARNTEAFF.

Comment on this clone: In the same sample, other DNA sequences code for this CDR3. The V gene is TRBV27, the J gene TRBJ2-6; D unresolved. The germline CDR1 and CDR2 sequences are MNHEY and SMNVEV (reference sequence). The CDR3 covers 15 residues. V was pared by 2 bases and J by 4 bases, with 9 bases between. CDR3 sequence (DNA): TGTGCCAGCAGTTTACAAGGACCCGGGGCCAACGTCCTGACTTTC. Its protein product is CASSLQGPGANVLTF.

The chain recombines TRBV6-5 with TRBJ1-4, with D possibly TRBD1 on 5 matching bases. The CDR3 runs to 12 residues. Germline V gene sequence: CDR1 MNHEY, CDR2 SVGAGI. V lost 8 bases and J 7 bases, leaving 11 bases between the germline ends. In DNA, the CDR3 is TGTGCCAGCGGATGGGGGTTTGAAAAACTGTTTTTT. Translated: CASGWGFEKLFF.